The TCR beta chain described here comes from a study of human CD8 memory T cell subsets. Germline V CDR1 and CDR2: KGHDR, SFDVKD. The CDR3 extends over 14 amino acids. Study results and caveats: The stem-like memory T cell repertoire shared very little with the precursor exhausted T cell repertoire.

This clonotype is medium-sized (0.01 to 0.1%) by frequency. Its antigen is unidentified. Production of TCR beta libraries used UMI-labeled 5' RACE as the method. Using the 5' RACE reads, TCRdb records one entry per CDR3 protein without DNA. The sample has about 18,000 distinct CDR3 sequences; the top ten hold about 5%. Total CD8+ T cells underwent enrichment via negative magnetic separation. The chain is built from TRBV24-1 and TRBJ1-2. The clonotype comes from a human donor in good health. Sequencing was performed on CD8+ T cells from PBMCs. The CDR3 loop is CATSDFGSNYGYTF.